Listed here is a single T cell receptor beta chain. Its antigen is unknown. V was trimmed by 2 bases and J by 6 bases, leaving 10 bases between them. Germline V gene data show CDR1 as MGHRA and CDR2 as YSYEKL. CDR3 size: 13 residues. The data belong to a study of blood T cells in healthy people across ages. The study, taken as a whole, reports: Estimates of diversity drawn from one million T cells were considered underestimates.

Primers used in a second PCR of about 6 to 12 cycles were a sample-barcoded 5' primer and a J-beta primer mix. A minimum of 2.5 million CDR3-containing paired-end reads was obtained for each sample. One entry per CDR3 protein results from TCRdb running MiXCR on the 5' RACE reads. The sample lists around 1,000,000 distinct CDR3 sequences; under 30% were seen once. The same data also went into a second study, on T cells of mothers and their children.

The TCR sequence derives from a girl aged 2-9 years in good health. Sequencing was done on a sample of blood. V gene TRBV4-1 combines with J gene TRBJ1-1; D might be TRBD1 (5 bases). The CDR3 region is CASSQRGAAEAFF. CDR3 bases: TGCGCCAGCAGCCAACGGGGCGCGGCTGAAGCTTTCTTT.